This T cell receptor (beta chain) was captured in a study of T cell clonality in common variable immunodeficiency. In the case of this clone: Its antigen is unidentified. The DNA ends 3 residues before the CDR3 does, and the rest of the CDR3 is filled in from the germline J gene.

Repertoires were generated with immunoSEQ multiplex PCR, while TCRdb's copy carries only in-frame clones and drops some. The sample lists some 16,000 clones, none appearing once, the ten largest making up over 12%. The study's findings and limits: Fewer deletions and N-nucleotide insertions were reportedly seen in common variable immunodeficiency TCR beta sequences.

Trimming cost V 7 bases and J 6 bases; bases outside gene matches: 15. The germline V gene encodes CDR1 SNHLY and CDR2 FYNNEI. The CDR3 contains 16 residues. The rearrangement links TRBV2 to TRBJ2-7; 10 nucleotides line up with TRBD1. This TCR came from a human donor with common variable immunodeficiency. The specimen sequenced was peripheral blood mononuclear cells. The CDR3 DNA, read in part, is TGTGCCAGCACCCCCCTCCGGACAGGGGGTATGAGCGAG. The encoded protein is CASTPLRTGGMSE. The full CDR3 is CASTPLRTGGMSEQYF. The variable domain in full, completed from reference TRBV2 and TRBJ2-7, reads EPEVTQTPSHQVTQMGQEVILRCVPISNHLYFYWYRQILGQKVEFLVSFYNNEISEKSEIFDDQFSVERPDGSNFTLKIRSTKLEDSAMYFCASTPLRTGGMSEQYFGPGTRLTVT.